These 15 T cell receptor beta chains were all obtained from the same sample, sequenced in a study of CD8 T cells in ankylosing spondylitis. MiXCR, applied by TCRdb to the 5' RACE reads, yields one record per CDR3 protein. Of approximately 39,000 distinct CDR3 sequences in the sample, 13% are singletons; the top ten hold less than 35%. Sequencing used synovial fluid, either unsorted or a sorted T cell fraction (not recorded which). Every receptor here comes from a male donor with ankylosing spondylitis.

This clonotype occurred many times. The rearrangement uses TRBV20-1 and TRBJ2-1, with a weak D call TRBD1 (6 bases). This CDR3 comprises 12 residues. V lost 3 bases and J 10 bases, leaving 13 bases between the germline ends. Germline V gene lookup returns CDR1 DFQATT and CDR2 SNEGSKA (reference sequence). The CDR3 loop is CSARVRDIEQFF. The DNA of the CDR3 is TGCAGTGCTAGGGTACGGGACATCGAGCAGTTCTTC.

The chain joins TRBV5-1 to TRBJ2-7; 8 bases agree with TRBD1. In germline, CDR1 is SGHRS, CDR2 YFSETQ. This CDR3 comprises 14 residues. V lost 4 bases to trimming and J lost 2 bases; unmatched junction nucleotides: 5. DNA for the CDR3: TGCGCCAGCAGCAAGGGACAGGAGACCTACGAGCAGTACTTC. It yields the protein CASSKGQETYEQYF. The full variable domain, rest sourced from reference TRBV5-1 and TRBJ2-7, is KAGVTQTPRYLIKTRGQQVTLSCSPISGHRSVSWYQQTPGQGLQFLFEYFSETQRNKGNFPGRFSGRQFSNSRSEMNVSTLELGDSALYLCASSKGQETYEQYFGPGTRLTVT.

This clonotype appeared a few times. CDR3 sequence (DNA): TGCAGCGTTGGGACAGGACTTAACACCGGGGAGCTGTTTTTT. Its protein is CSVGTGLNTGELFF. The rearrangement joins TRBV29-1 to TRBJ2-2; 7 nucleotides agree with TRBD1. The CDR3 sequence is 14 residues long. Per germline, CDR1 SQVTM and CDR2 ANQGSEA. V gave up 4 bases and J gave up 2 bases; unmatched junction bases: 4.

This clonotype was seen repeatedly, ten times or more. This chain links TRBV6-2 or TRBV6-3 with TRBJ2-1, with TRBD2 identical over 10 bases. Trimming removed 4 bases from V and 7 bases from J; junction bases left unmatched: 7. Germline V CDR1 and CDR2: MNHEY, SVGEGT. This CDR3 is built from 15 residues. CDR3 DNA sequence: TGTGCCAGCAGTTCAAGACTAGCGGGCCTAAATGAGCAGTTCTTC. It encodes CASSSRLAGLNEQFF.

The sample holds many counts of this clonotype. The chain links TRBV5-6 to TRBJ2-7; D is ambiguous. This CDR3 has 16 residues. The V and J ends lost 0 bases and 2 bases respectively, with 15 bases between them. CDR1 and CDR2 from the germline V gene are SGHDT and YYEEEE. In DNA, the CDR3 is TGTGCCAGCAGCTTGGTGGGTGCGCACCCAACCTACGAGCAGTACTTC. Translated, it gives CASSLVGAHPTYEQYF.

CDR3 loop: CASSSRHRLGEKLFF. The CDR3 DNA sequence: TGTGCCAGCAGCTCCAGACATCGGCTCGGTGAAAAACTGTTTTTT. The rearrangement uses TRBV7-6 and TRBJ1-4; no reliable D call. CDR1 and CDR2 (germline): SGHVS, FNYEAQ. This CDR3 contains 15 residues. V lost 4 bases to trimming and J lost 7 bases, with 16 bases between them. The complete variable domain, with remaining parts taken from reference TRBV7-6 and TRBJ1-4, reads GAGVSQSPRYKVTKRGQDVALRCDPISGHVSLYWYRQALGQGPEFLTYFNYEAQQDKSGLPNDRFSAERPEGSISTLTIQRTEQRDSAMYRCASSSRHRLGEKLFFGSGTQLSVL.

This clonotype has a handful of counts. The J gene is TRBJ1-2, the V gene TRBV5-1; a weak D match, TRBD1 (6 bases). V was trimmed by 3 bases and J by 7 bases, leaving 25 bases between them. This CDR3 region has 17 residues. In germline, CDR1 is SGHRS, CDR2 YFSETQ. DNA for the CDR3: TGCGCCAGCAGCTCCACCTTCAGGGGCCCGGGGAGAGGTGGCTACACCTTC. It codes for CASSSTFRGPGRGGYTF.

The V and J genes are TRBV24-1 and TRBJ1-2, with unresolved D. CDR3 length: 18 amino acids. Trimming shortened V by 7 bases and J by 8 bases, and 31 bases separated the two germline ends. Germline V gene data show CDR1 as KGHDR and CDR2 as SFDVKD. The CDR3 reads CATSSAPSRFRRVGGYTF. The CDR3 region has the DNA TGTGCCACCAGCTCTGCCCCGTCCCGCTTCCGGAGGGTCGGAGGCTACACCTTC.

This chain uses TRBV20-1 with TRBJ1-5; 11 bases align to TRBD1. The CDR3 extends over 16 amino acids. V dropped 1 base and J dropped 5; count of bases not matched to a gene: 7. Germline V gives CDR1 DFQATT, CDR2 SNEGSKA (reference sequence). The CDR3 region has the DNA TGCAGTGCTAGAGTTAAAGGACAGGGGGCATATCAGCCCCAGCATTTT. This sequence encodes CSARVKGQGAYQPQHF.

This clonotype was found a few times. The chain links TRBV3-1 to TRBJ2-3; 10 bases map to TRBD2. The junction had 3 bases not matched to a gene; V was cut back by 1 base and J by 2 bases. The CDR3 consists of 16 residues. From germline, CDR1 is LGHDT and CDR2 YNNKEL (reference sequence). CDR3 amino acids: CASSQGTSGHTDTQYF. The CDR3 DNA reads as TGTGCCAGCAGCCAAGGGACTAGCGGACACACAGATACGCAGTATTTT.

This chain joins TRBV28 and TRBJ2-7; 9 nucleotides line up with TRBD2. The CDR3 has 16 amino acids. Unmatched junction bases numbered 8, after V lost 3 bases and J lost 2 bases. The germline V gene has CDR1 MDHEN and CDR2 SYDVKM. The CDR3 region has the DNA TGTGCCAGCAGTTTTCGACTAGCGGAGGGGGCCTACGAGCAGTACTTC. Its protein product is CASSFRLAEGAYEQYF.

This clonotype was detected many times. J is TRBJ2-1 and V is TRBV6-2 or TRBV6-3; weak D call: TRBD1 (6 bases). The ends were cut back, 6 bases at V and 4 bases at J, with 13 bases in the middle. Germline V gene data show CDR1 as MNHEY and CDR2 as SVGEGT. The CDR3 runs 14 residues. CDR3 sequence reads: CASSQTGDYNEQFF. The CDR3 DNA follows: TGTGCCAGCAGCCAGACAGGAGATTACAATGAGCAGTTCTTC.

This chain connects TRBV9 to TRBJ2-5; D is uncertain. Germline lookup yields CDR1 SGDLS and CDR2 YYNGEE. This CDR3 contains 14 residues. The germline V and J ends were trimmed by 0 bases and 2 bases, with 8 bases remaining between them. CDR3 sequence: CASSVAAAQETQYF. The DNA for the CDR3 is TGTGCCAGCAGCGTAGCGGCAGCACAAGAGACCCAGTACTTC.

In its sample, this clonotype is medium-sized. The chain joins TRBV6-5 to TRBJ2-5; 7 bases align to TRBD1. The junction had 5 bases not matched to a gene; V was cut back by 2 bases and J by 2 bases. From germline, CDR1 is MNHEY and CDR2 SVGAGI. CDR3 size: 15 residues. CDR3 sequence (DNA): TGTGCCAGCAGTTACCAGGGACAGAAGCAAGAGACCCAGTACTTC. Amino acid sequence: CASSYQGQKQETQYF.

This clonotype was seen many times. This sequence joins TRBV4-2 and TRBJ2-1; no definite D call. V was trimmed by 0 bases and J by 8 bases, leaving 17 bases between them. The length of the CDR3 is 16 residues. Germline V gives CDR1 LGHNA, CDR2 YNFKEQ. CDR3 sequence reads: CASSQERSSLRHEQFF. The CDR3 DNA follows: TGTGCCAGCAGCCAAGAAAGGTCCTCCCTTCGTCATGAGCAGTTCTTC.